Listed here are 8 T cell receptor beta chains from one sample, sequenced in a study of ipilimumab plus nivolumab after autologous stem cell transplantation. The assay was immunoSEQ multiplex PCR, and TCRdb's table has in-frame clones only and misses some. Of some 17,000 clones listed, 80% are singletons. The sequencing used PBMCs, collected in a trial of ipilimumab plus nivolumab as post-transplant consolidation. The receptors come from a male donor with diffuse large B-cell lymphoma.

The CDR3 spells CASSLDGTNTGELFF. DNA for the CDR3: TGCGCCAGCAGCTTGGACGGGACAAACACCGGGGAGCTGTTTTTT. This sequence joins TRBV5-1 and TRBJ2-2, with TRBD1 as a possible D gene (6 bases). The germline CDR1 and CDR2 sequences are SGHRS and YFSETQ. Between the trimmed V and J ends, which lost 0 bases and 2 bases, there was a span of 8 bases. The CDR3 contains 15 residues. The variable domain in full, completed from reference TRBV5-1 and TRBJ2-2, reads KAGVTQTPRYLIKTRGQQVTLSCSPISGHRSVSWYQQTPGQGLQFLFEYFSETQRNKGNFPGRFSGRQFSNSRSEMNVSTLELGDSALYLCASSLDGTNTGELFFGEGSRLTVL.

This chain joins TRBV5-6 and TRBJ2-6; unclear D gene. Per germline, CDR1 SGHDT and CDR2 YYEEEE. V lost 0 bases and J lost 1, with 11 bases in between. The CDR3 spans 17 residues. The CDR3 DNA sequence: TGTGCCAGCAGCTTGGTGGGTGTACCTTCTGGGGCCAACGTCCTGACTTTC. It codes for CASSLVGVPSGANVLTF.

The rearrangement uses TRBV18 and TRBJ1-2, with 8 bases lining up with TRBD1. Unmatched junction bases numbered 8, after V lost 6 bases and J lost 8 bases. CDR1 is KGHSH, CDR2 LQKENI, per germline. The CDR3 runs to 13 residues. This CDR3 is CASSQQTGGGYTF. The CDR3 nucleotides read TGTGCCAGCTCCCAGCAAACAGGGGGAGGCTACACCTTC.

The V and J genes are TRBV14 and TRBJ2-5; no reliable D call. V gave up 0 bases and J gave up 2 bases, with 10 bases separating them. The CDR3 is made up of 15 amino acids. Germline CDR1 and CDR2: SGHDN and FVKESK. In DNA form, the CDR3 reads TGTGCCAGCAGCCAAGATTTGGGTCGGCAAGAGACCCAGTACTTC. The encoded protein is CASSQDLGRQETQYF. The variable domain in full, with the rest retrieved from reference TRBV14 and TRBJ2-5, is EAGVTQFPSHSVIEKGQTVTLRCDPISGHDNLYWYRRVMGKEIKFLLHFVKESKQDESGMPNNRFLAERTGGTYSTLKVQPAELEDSGVYFCASSQDLGRQETQYFGPGTRLLVL.

The chain employs TRBV6-5 and TRBJ2-2; 7 nucleotides line up with TRBD2. Germline loops: CDR1 MNHEY, CDR2 SVGAGI. This CDR3 comprises 15 residues. The V gene end was trimmed by 7 bases and the J gene end by 8 bases; junction bases not matched to a gene: 13. The CDR3 DNA is TGTGCCAGCACCCCCCTTGGGACTACGGCGGGGGAGCTGTTTTTT. This codes for CASTPLGTTAGELFF.

This clone came up a few times. The genes are TRBV4-2 and TRBJ2-2; 12 bases fit TRBD2. The J segment lost 2 bases and the V segment lost 4 bases, leaving 8 bases of the junction unmatched. Germline CDR1 LGHNA, CDR2 YNFKEQ. The CDR3 length is 18 residues. CDR3 sequence: CASSLSPSGGANTGELFF. For the CDR3, the DNA is TGTGCCAGCAGCCTATCACCTAGCGGGGGGGCAAACACCGGGGAGCTGTTTTTT.

The chain uses TRBV30 and TRBJ2-2; the D gene is possibly TRBD2 (6 bases). Trimming took 4 bases from V and 4 from J, leaving 13 bases between them. This CDR3 region has 14 residues. Germline lookup yields CDR1 GTSNPN and CDR2 SVGIG (reference sequence). The CDR3 protein is CAWMGGVSTGELFF. The CDR3 DNA reads as TGTGCCTGGATGGGCGGGGTGAGCACCGGGGAGCTGTTTTTT.

This clone was recorded once. The chain carries TRBV11-2 and TRBJ2-1; a possible D gene is TRBD1 (6 bases). The V gene lost 5 bases and the J gene lost 6 bases, with 11 bases spanning the gap. CDR3 length: 13 residues. Germline CDR1 reads SGHAT; CDR2 reads FQNNGV. Written as DNA, the CDR3 is TGTGCCAGCAGCCCCAGGACAGCCAATGAGCAGTTCTTC. This translates into CASSPRTANEQFF.